This TCR beta chain came from a study of blood T cell repertoires in COVID-19. Across the study: PBMCs, B-cell-depleted T cells, or T cells were the source of the cDNA or gDNA that made up the material.

TCRdb's copy holds only in-frame clones and misses some; the assay was immunoSEQ multiplex PCR. The data contain approximately 280,000 clones, more than 75% of them singletons. Germline assignment: CDR1 MNHNS and CDR2 SASEGT. V lost 1 base and J lost 7; bases outside the gene matches: 3. The CDR3 is 15 amino acids. The receptor comes from a young woman who had recovered from COVID-19. The chain recombines TRBV6-1 with TRBJ1-6, with 8 bases that match TRBD1. The specimen sequenced was PBMCs or T cells enriched from blood (not recorded which). CDR3 protein: CASSEVGQENSPLHF. CDR3 nucleotide sequence: TGTGCCAGCAGTGAAGTGGGACAGGAGAATTCACCCCTCCACTTT.